The sequence of this T cell receptor beta chain was determined in a study of beta chain features in type 1 diabetes. V was trimmed by 3 bases and J by 0 bases, leaving 10 bases between them. Germline V CDR1 and CDR2: SGHNT, YYREEE (reference sequence). The CDR3 consists of 14 residues. Sorted CD4+ subsets: naive, central memory, regulatory, stem cell-like memory (CD45RO/CCR7/CD25/CD127/CD95/CD27 panel). In regard to this clone: What it binds is unknown.

Overall study findings and caveats: Insertions were fewer and deletions more numerous at VDJ junctions in type 1 diabetes patients. Within each of all four CD4+ subsets, Type 1 diabetes patients had TCRB CDR3s that were moderately but significantly shorter.

As every portion of the isolated RNA was reverse transcribed, the sequencing read expressed TCRB transcripts. Each sample of naive, central memory or regulatory T cells had, on average, about 3.6 million reads. Measured with immunoSEQ multiplex PCR; TCRdb has only the in-frame clones, and not every one. This table holds about 360,000 clones, roughly 12% found once. Sequencing was carried out using naive CD4+ T cells from blood. The sequence was obtained from a man younger than 30 in good health. This chain links TRBV5-4 with TRBJ2-7; D is unclear. The CDR3 bases are TGTGCCAGCAGCTCCCTGGGCAGCTCCTACGAGCAGTACTTC. Protein product: CASSSLGSSYEQYF.